This T cell receptor (beta chain) was recorded in a study of identical twins. Template switching introduced a universal primer site, and the cDNA bore unique molecular identifiers. TCRdb reprocessed the 5' RACE reads with MiXCR, giving one entry per CDR3 protein. The sample lists fewer than 250,000 distinct CDR3 sequences, around 7% occurring once. This clonotype was picked up a small number of times. Its antigen remains unknown. Whole-study findings and limits: Twin-shared out-of-frame alpha sequences were enriched for low generation probability. Interpretation of the results relied on cross-sectional statistical analysis and not on following the same donors.

No donor was unhealthy or non-Caucasian. There are 13 residues in the CDR3. Germline CDR1 DFQATT, CDR2 SNEGSKA (reference sequence). V lost 4 bases, J lost 1 base, and 7 bases lay in between. These data were likewise used in another study, on yellow fever vaccine responses in identical twins.

This TCR was sampled from a woman aged 18-35 years in good health. The sample taken for sequencing was memory (CD45RO+) T cells sorted from blood. The chain is built from TRBV20-1 and TRBJ2-2; possibly TRBD2 for D (5 bases). The CDR3, as DNA: TGCAGTGCTACCCGGGGGAACACCGGGGAGCTGTTTTTT. It is translated as CSATRGNTGELFF.